The 21 T cell receptor beta chains listed next were all sequenced from one sample in a study of OX40 agonist ivuxolimab in advanced cancers. Using immunoSEQ multiplex PCR, the repertoire was profiled, and TCRdb retains in-frame clones only, with some absent. This sample has about 65,000 clones, with about nine tenths found just once. The sequencing used CD4+ or CD8+ T cells sorted from blood, collected in a trial of the OX40 agonist ivuxolimab. All receptors derive from an adult with an advanced solid tumor such as melanoma, head and neck, liver or kidney cancer.

The V call is TRBV11-3, the J call TRBJ2-5, with TRBD1 matching 10 bases. The CDR3 has 15 amino acids. The V gene's germline CDR1 is SGHNT and CDR2 YENEEA. V lost 1 base, J lost 1 base, and 0 bases stayed unmatched. The chain's CDR3 is CASSLGDRGQETQYF. Here the CDR3 DNA reads TGTGCCAGCAGCTTAGGGGACAGGGGCCAAGAGACCCAGTACTTC.

The V call is TRBV6-7, the J call TRBJ2-4; D is ambiguous. TRBV6-7 is an ORF, and what it does is uncertain. V was cut by 0 bases and J by 8 bases, with 8 bases left in between. CDR3 size: 13 residues. The CDR3 bases are TGTGCCAGCAGTTACTCGGCAGAGGACATTCAGTACTTC. Amino acids: CASSYSAEDIQYF.

The V and J genes are TRBV9 and TRBJ2-5, with D perhaps being TRBD1 or TRBD2 (5 bases each). There are 15 residues in the CDR3. Trimming took 0 bases from V and 4 from J, leaving 13 bases between them. The germline gives CDR1 SGDLS, CDR2 YYNGEE. The CDR3 loop reads CASSVGFTGGETQYF. The CDR3 DNA follows: TGTGCCAGCAGCGTAGGGTTTACAGGAGGAGAGACCCAGTACTTC.

This CDR3 is CASSLASGDHEKLFF. In nucleotides, the CDR3 is TGCGCCAGCAGCTTGGCCTCAGGGGATCATGAAAAACTGTTTTTT. J is TRBJ1-4 and V is TRBV5-1; a possible D gene is TRBD1 (6 bases). CDR3 size: 15 residues. V was cut by 0 bases and J by 6 bases, with 12 bases left in between. From germline, CDR1 is SGHRS and CDR2 YFSETQ.

J is TRBJ1-2 and V is TRBV2; 12 bases map to TRBD1. From germline, CDR1 is SNHLY and CDR2 FYNNEI. The CDR3 runs to 16 residues. V gave up 4 bases and J gave up 6 bases; unmatched junction bases: 9. The CDR3 coding sequence is TGTGCCAGCAGTGCTGACCGGGACAGGGGGCACCATGGCTACACCTTC. It codes for CASSADRDRGHHGYTF.

The chain has TRBV5-1 and TRBJ1-2, with a weak D call TRBD1 (6 bases). Looked up from germline, CDR1 is SGHRS and CDR2 is YFSETQ. The CDR3 is made up of 16 amino acids. Trimming left V 0 bases short and J 4 bases short, with 16 bases between. The DNA of the CDR3 is TGCGCCAGCAGCTTGGCCCGGTGGCAGGGGCCCTATGGCTACACCTTC. Amino acids: CASSLARWQGPYGYTF.

J is TRBJ1-3 and V is TRBV19; D remains unclear. The length of the CDR3 is 14 residues. CDR1 is LNHDA and CDR2 is SQIVND in the germline V gene (reference sequence). Trimming pared 6 bases from V and 0 bases from J, leaving 9 bases between. CDR3 amino acids: CASRMGSSGNTIYF. The CDR3 DNA reads TGTGCCAGTAGGATGGGATCCTCTGGAAACACCATATATTTT.

CDR3 residues: CSVPASLTTETQYF. The CDR3 DNA sequence: TGCAGCGTCCCAGCCTCACTTACTACGGAGACCCAGTACTTC. J is TRBJ2-5 and V is TRBV29-1; D gene unclear. The CDR3 totals 14 residues. Germline CDR1 reads SQVTM; CDR2 reads ANQGSEA. Trimming cost V 6 bases and J 5 bases, with 19 bases left between them. Combining the CDR3 with reference TRBV29-1 and TRBJ2-5 gives the whole variable domain SAVISQKPSRDICQRGTSLTIQCQVDSQVTMMFWYRQQPGQSLTLIATANQGSEATYESGFVIDKFPISRPNLTFSTLTVSNMSPEDSSIYLCSVPASLTTETQYFGPGTRLLVL.

V is TRBV18 and J is TRBJ1-2; D possibly corresponds to TRBD1 (5 bases). This CDR3 has 16 residues. CDR1 KGHSH and CDR2 LQKENI come from the germline V gene. Trimming took 0 bases from V and 8 from J, leaving 19 bases between them. CDR3 residues: CASSPPGTAIFFGYTF. The CDR3 DNA reads TGTGCCAGCTCACCACCAGGGACTGCAATTTTTTTCGGCTACACCTTC. Based on the CDR3 plus reference TRBV18 and TRBJ1-2, the full variable domain is NAGVMQNPRHLVRRRGQEARLRCSPMKGHSHVYWYRQLPEEGLKFMVYLQKENIIDESGMPKERFSAEFPKEGPSILRIQQVVRGDSAAYFCASSPPGTAIFFGYTFGSGTRLTVV.

The chain couples TRBV5-4 to TRBJ2-1; no firm D call. The CDR3 is 13 amino acids. Trimming took off 0 bases at V and 6 bases at J, with 7 bases between the two ends. The germline CDR1 and CDR2 sequences are SGHNT and YYREEE (reference sequence). The CDR3 here is CASSLAGGNEQFF. In nucleotides, the CDR3 is TGTGCCAGCAGCTTGGCCGGCGGCAATGAGCAGTTCTTC.

The chain couples TRBV11-2 to TRBJ2-7; 7 positions match TRBD1. The CDR3 has 15 residues. V gave up 3 bases and J gave up 1 base; unmatched junction bases: 6. In germline, CDR1 is SGHAT, CDR2 FQNNGV. The CDR3 nucleotides are TGTGCCAGCAGCTTGGAACAGGGGCGATCCTACGAGCAGTACTTC. Amino acids: CASSLEQGRSYEQYF.

The CDR3 nucleotides are TGTGCCAGCAGTCCTTGGAGGGACAGGGGAAACACCATATATTTT. Protein sequence: CASSPWRDRGNTIYF. This chain uses TRBV27 with TRBJ1-3; 8 bases align to TRBD1. Germline CDR1 and CDR2: MNHEY and SMNVEV (reference sequence). The CDR3 sequence is 15 residues long. Trimming cost V 5 bases and J 4 bases; bases outside gene matches: 7.

The chain combines TRBV12-5 with TRBJ1-1; D might be TRBD1 (5 bases). CDR1 is LGHNT, CDR2 FRNRAP, per germline. With 5 bases removed from V and 5 bases from J, the gap between germline ends came to 12 bases. This CDR3 is 13 amino acids long. The chain's CDR3 is CASGTGTGTEAFF. Here the CDR3 DNA reads TGTGCTAGTGGTACCGGGACCGGGACTGAAGCTTTCTTT.

This rearrangement joins TRBV14 to TRBJ1-6; D is unresolved. Germline CDR1 reads SGHDN; CDR2 reads FVKESK. V was trimmed by 2 bases and J by 5 bases, leaving 10 bases between them. The CDR3 spans 15 residues. The CDR3 region is CASSQITANNSPLHF. DNA for the CDR3: TGTGCCAGCAGCCAAATAACGGCCAATAATTCACCCCTCCACTTT.

The CDR3 DNA reads as TGTGCCAGCAGCCGGGACTGGGGCTCCTACGAGCAGTACTTC. The encoded protein is CASSRDWGSYEQYF. This chain connects TRBV7-9 to TRBJ2-7; possible D gene TRBD2, 6 bases. Germline loops: CDR1 SEHNR, CDR2 FQNEAQ (reference sequence). The CDR3 extends over 14 amino acids. V gave up 5 bases and J gave up 0 bases, with 11 bases separating them.

This rearrangement joins TRBV5-6 to TRBJ1-2; 8 nucleotides align to TRBD1. Germline values: CDR1 SGHDT, CDR2 YYEEEE. CDR3 size: 14 residues. The V and J ends lost 4 bases and 4 bases, in that order; junction bases with no gene match: 6. The CDR3 reads CASSIRTGPYGYTF. CDR3 in DNA: TGTGCCAGCAGCATAAGGACAGGGCCCTATGGCTACACCTTC.

The rearrangement links TRBV4-2 to TRBJ1-1; D not certain. The CDR3 has 14 amino acids. Trimming cost V 0 bases and J 4 bases, with 9 bases left between them. Germline-derived CDR1 and CDR2 are LGHNA and YNFKEQ. The CDR3 DNA sequence: TGTGCCAGCAGCCAAGATCAAAAGGCCACTGAAGCTTTCTTT. The encoded protein is CASSQDQKATEAFF.

The chain carries TRBV19 and TRBJ1-3, with 8 bases that match TRBD1. Germline CDR1 LNHDA, CDR2 SQIVND (reference sequence). The CDR3 sequence is 14 residues long. Losses at the gene ends were 10 bases for V and 1 base for J; bases not matched to a gene: 6. In DNA form, the CDR3 reads TGTGCCACTAACGACAGGGGTTCTGGAAACACCATATATTTT. It specifies CATNDRGSGNTIYF.

Turning to this clone: An end of the junction does not agree with germline; a read error may underlie this. The rearrangement links TRBV4-2 to TRBJ1-2; 12 nucleotides line up with TRBD1. CDR1 and CDR2 from the germline V gene are LGHNA and YNFKEQ. The CDR3 has 21 residues. DNA for the CDR3: TGTGCCAGCAACCAAGATCAGGCCGGGTACCTATGGGGACAGGGGGCGCCTGGCTACACCTTC. This gives the protein CASNQDQAGYLWGQGAPGYTF.

The chain uses TRBV7-9 and TRBJ2-4; D is uncertain. Germline lookup yields CDR1 SEHNR and CDR2 FQNEAQ (reference sequence). Trimming pared 5 bases from V and 1 base from J, leaving 12 bases between. The length of the CDR3 is 15 residues. In DNA, the CDR3 is TGTGCCAGCAGCCCGACCGCTGACGCCAAAAACATTCAGTACTTC. Encoded protein: CASSPTADAKNIQYF.

The V call is TRBV29-1, the J call TRBJ1-1; no clear D. V was shortened by 0 bases and J by 4 bases, with 3 bases between the two germline ends. Looked up from germline, CDR1 is SQVTM and CDR2 is ANQGSEA. The CDR3 covers 11 residues. The CDR3 loop reads CSVEDATEAFF. Written as DNA, the CDR3 is TGCAGCGTTGAAGATGCCACTGAAGCTTTCTTT.